Listed below are T cell receptor beta chains from one sample, sequenced in a study of blood T cell repertoires in COVID-19. Only in-frame clones appear in the TCRdb table, and some are missing; sequencing was by immunoSEQ multiplex PCR. The sample lists some 89,000 clones; 90% were seen once. Sequences were obtained from peripheral blood. The receptors shown here come from a man between 60 and 70 years old with acute or convalescent COVID-19. The CDR3 runs from the conserved cysteine through the conserved F or W. A D gene is named only where the DNA matches it firmly. Size tells how often a clone was seen (once, few, many) or the class of an expanded clone, and some rows leave it out.

TRBJ1-2,NA,NA,TRBV7-9,TGTGCCAGCAGCGCGTTCGGACAGACCTTC,CASSAFGQTF
TRBJ1-4,NA,NA,TRBV19,TGTGCCAGTAGCAGGAACTACAGGTCGGGTAATGAAAAACTGTTTTTT,CASSRNYRSGNEKLFF
TRBJ1-1,NA,NA,TRBV7-9,TGTGCCAGCAACCCAGGCAAGCCGATGAACACTGAAGCTTTCTTT,CASNPGKPMNTEAFF
TRBJ1-2,once,TRBD1,TRBV4-2,TGTGCCAGCAGCCAACCCGGGACAGCTAACTATGGCTACACCTTC,CASSQPGTANYGYTF
TRBJ1-1,NA,TRBD1,TRBV18,TGTGCCAGCTCACCATCTCTCTGGCAGGGGGTCACTGAAGCTTTCTTT,CASSPSLWQGVTEAFF
TRBJ1-1,once,TRBD1,TRBV7-9,TGTGCCAGCAGCTTATCGGGGACAGGGGTTTCTGAAGCTTTCTTT,CASSLSGTGVSEAFF
TRBJ1-1,NA,TRBD1,TRBV5-1,TGCGCCAGCAGCGACCAGGGGGGTGACACTGAAGCTTTCTTT,CASSDQGGDTEAFF
TRBJ1-1,once,NA,TRBV11-2,TGTGCCAGCAGCTGGCAAGAAAACACTGAAGCTTTCTTT,CASSWQENTEAFF
TRBJ1-1,NA,NA,TRBV27,TGTGCCAGCAGTTTAATGGGCAGGGACACTGAAGCTTTCTTT,CASSLMGRDTEAFF
TRBJ1-1,NA,NA,TRBV4-1,TGCGCCAGCAGCCCCGGGACACTTATGAACACTGAAGCTTTCTTT,CASSPGTLMNTEAFF
TRBJ1-3,once,NA,TRBV10-3,TGTGCCATCAGTGAATCTCGAAACACCATATATTTT,CAISESRNTIYF
TRBJ1-2,few,TRBD1,TRBV6-1,TGTGCCAGCAGTGAAGCGCTCAGGGGGGTCTATGGCTACACCTTC,CASSEALRGVYGYTF
TRBJ1-5,NA,NA,TRBV27,TGTGCCAGCAGTGATCCAGGGTCGGGCCAGCCCCAGCATTTT,CASSDPGSGQPQHF
TRBJ1-1,NA,NA,TRBV12-3/TRBV12-4,TGTGCCAGCAGTTTTAGACAGAACACTGAAGCTTTCTTT,CASSFRQNTEAFF
TRBJ2-6,NA,NA,TRBV9,TGTGCCAGCAGCGTAGCGCGAGGGGGCTCTGGGGCCAACGTCCTGACTTTC,CASSVARGGSGANVLTF
TRBJ1-1,NA,NA,TRBV18,TGTGCCAGCTCCCTCGGGGGGGACACTGAAGCTTTCTTT,CASSLGGDTEAFF
TRBJ2-7,NA,TRBD1,TRBV19,TGTGCCAGTAGTATAGCACCGGGGACAGGGTACTACGAGCAGTACTTC,CASSIAPGTGYYEQYF
TRBJ1-6,NA,NA,TRBV5-6,TGTGCCAGCAGCTTTGCCCCGGACAGCCATAATTCACCCCTCCACTTT,CASSFAPDSHNSPLHF
TRBJ2-3,once,NA,TRBV4-2,TGTGCCAGCAGCCAACAGATAGGATCGGGGCAGTATTTT,CASSQQIGSGQYF
TRBJ1-1,NA,NA,TRBV18,TGTGCCAGCTCACCATCCAAGGGGTTTTGGACTGAAGCTTTCTTT,CASSPSKGFWTEAFF